This entry describes one TCR beta chain. It has no known antigen specificity. Qualities for individual bases were not recorded, and no much larger clone is one base off. These data are taken from a study of blood T cell repertoires in COVID-19 (dated by TCRdb to the early 2020s). In the study overall: Collaborator samples came from the United States, Italy and Spain and covered acute and convalescent phases of COVID-19. The material from the prospective study consisted of cDNA or gDNA derived from T cells, B-cell-depleted T cells, or PBMCs. Deeply sampled blood TCRbeta repertoires from subjects exposed to, actively infected with, or recovered from COVID-19 were included in the dataset. The repertoires were released in a freely available public database meant as a resource for research on the immune response to SARS-CoV-2. The samples were drawn from two sources: the first 160 participants of the ongoing ImmuneRACE study, and fewer than 1,500 subjects contributed by 6 global collaborators. Nearly every sample came with metadata listing a de-identified subject ID, COVID-19 status, age in years and sex. Where HLA class I and class II types were available, the types were taken from metadata supplied by the sample provider, not from assay-based typing. General conclusions and limits of the study: The amount of clinical and demographic metadata varied by source and participant and was provided uncurated.

The germline V gene encodes CDR1 MNHEY and CDR2 SVGAGI. Measured from the cysteine to the phenylalanine, the CDR3 is 16 residues long. Only the CDR3 part of the read is kept: 48 bases, read in frame from the first base. At the junction V is shortened by 0 bases and J by 0 bases, with 8 bases in between. The collaborating institutions used their own protocols to collect whole blood in K2EDTA tubes. Collaborator samples were shipped for TCRbeta analysis as frozen whole blood, isolated PBMCs, or DNA extracted from either sample type. The immunoSEQ Assay, a bias-controlled multiplex PCR, was used to amplify TCRbeta CDR3 regions from genomic DNA. As for the authors' bioinformatics: Within the assay, amplification of reference gene primers was used to estimate how many nucleated cells each sample contained. Sequence reads were collapsed and filtered to measure the absolute abundance of every unique TCRbeta CDR3 rearrangement. For each sample, productive Simpson clonality was calculated by taking the square root of Simpson's diversity index across productive rearrangements. The table comes from immuneACCESS by way of TCRdb, which keeps in-frame sequences with V and J called. Part of the clones is missing from these tables; in studies checked, under half for an unresolved V gene and the rest for unknown reasons. The V and J calls and clone size were taken over from that table, and D and trimming were inferred from the DNA. Across this sample there are approximately 12,000 clones, with about 85% seen only once. The ten largest clones add up to approximately 5% of the sample.

The chain is encoded by TRBV6-5 joined to TRBJ1-4; the D gene assignment is ambiguous. This clonotype was obtained from a human donor in a cohort sampled during active COVID-19. Sequenced material: peripheral blood. The DNA sequence reads TGTGCCAGCAGTTACTCGTCCCGCGCAACTAATGAAAAACTGTTTTTT. This sequence encodes CASSYSSRATNEKLFF.